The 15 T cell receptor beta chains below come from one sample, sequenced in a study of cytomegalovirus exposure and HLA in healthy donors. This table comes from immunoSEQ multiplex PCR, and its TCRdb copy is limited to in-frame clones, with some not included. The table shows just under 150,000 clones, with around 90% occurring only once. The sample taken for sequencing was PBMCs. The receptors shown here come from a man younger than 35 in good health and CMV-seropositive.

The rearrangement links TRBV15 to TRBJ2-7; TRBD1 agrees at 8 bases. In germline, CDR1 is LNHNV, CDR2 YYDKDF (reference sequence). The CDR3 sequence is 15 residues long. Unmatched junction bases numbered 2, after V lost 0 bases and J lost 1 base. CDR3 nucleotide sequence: TGTGCCACCAGCAGAGAAGGGACAGGATCCTACGAGCAGTACTTC. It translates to CATSREGTGSYEQYF.

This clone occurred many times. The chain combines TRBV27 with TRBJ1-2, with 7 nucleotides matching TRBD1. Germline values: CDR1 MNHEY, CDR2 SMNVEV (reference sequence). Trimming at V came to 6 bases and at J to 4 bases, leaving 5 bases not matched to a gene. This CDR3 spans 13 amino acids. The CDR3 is CASRKQGGYGYTF. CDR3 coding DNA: TGTGCCAGCAGGAAGCAGGGGGGCTATGGCTACACCTTC.

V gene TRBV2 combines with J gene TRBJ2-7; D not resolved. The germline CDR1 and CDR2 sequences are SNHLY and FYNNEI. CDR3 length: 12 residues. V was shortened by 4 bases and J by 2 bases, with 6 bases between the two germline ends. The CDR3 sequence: CASSGAAYEQYF. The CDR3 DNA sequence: TGTGCCAGCAGTGGAGCCGCCTACGAGCAGTACTTC.

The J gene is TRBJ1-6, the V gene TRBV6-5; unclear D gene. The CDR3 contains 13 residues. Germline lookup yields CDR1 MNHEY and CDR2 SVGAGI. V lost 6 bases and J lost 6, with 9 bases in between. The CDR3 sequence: CASRPASNSPLHF. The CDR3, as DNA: TGTGCCAGCAGGCCCGCCAGTAATTCACCCCTCCACTTT.

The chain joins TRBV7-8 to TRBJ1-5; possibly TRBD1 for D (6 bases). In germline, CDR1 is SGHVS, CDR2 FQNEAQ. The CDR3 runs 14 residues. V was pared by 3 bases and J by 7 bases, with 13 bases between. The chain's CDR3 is CASSFRGGGQPQHF. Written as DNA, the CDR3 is TGTGCCAGCAGCTTCAGGGGCGGTGGGCAGCCCCAGCATTTT.

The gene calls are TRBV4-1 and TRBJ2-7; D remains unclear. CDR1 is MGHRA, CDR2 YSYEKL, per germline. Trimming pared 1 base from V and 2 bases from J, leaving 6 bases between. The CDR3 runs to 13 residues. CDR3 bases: TGCGCCAGCAGCCAAGGTCGAGCCTACGAGCAGTACTTC. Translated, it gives CASSQGRAYEQYF.

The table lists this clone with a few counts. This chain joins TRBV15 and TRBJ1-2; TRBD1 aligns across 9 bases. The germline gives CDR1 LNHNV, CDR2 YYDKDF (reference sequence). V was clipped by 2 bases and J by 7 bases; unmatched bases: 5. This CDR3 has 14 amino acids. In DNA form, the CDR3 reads TGTGCCACCAGCAGACCACAGGGGGCCTCTGGCTACACCTTC. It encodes CATSRPQGASGYTF.

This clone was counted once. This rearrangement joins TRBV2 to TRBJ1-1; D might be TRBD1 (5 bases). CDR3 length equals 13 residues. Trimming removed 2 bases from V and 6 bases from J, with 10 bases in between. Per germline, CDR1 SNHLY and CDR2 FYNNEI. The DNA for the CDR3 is TGTGCCAGCAGTGAACAGGGTTTGTCTGAAGCTTTCTTT. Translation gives CASSEQGLSEAFF.

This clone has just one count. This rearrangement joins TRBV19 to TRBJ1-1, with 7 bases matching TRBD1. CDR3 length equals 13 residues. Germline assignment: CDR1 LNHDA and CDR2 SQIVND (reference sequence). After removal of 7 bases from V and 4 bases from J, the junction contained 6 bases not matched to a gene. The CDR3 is CASNRGQTTEAFF. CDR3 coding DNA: TGTGCCAGTAACAGGGGACAGACCACTGAAGCTTTCTTT.

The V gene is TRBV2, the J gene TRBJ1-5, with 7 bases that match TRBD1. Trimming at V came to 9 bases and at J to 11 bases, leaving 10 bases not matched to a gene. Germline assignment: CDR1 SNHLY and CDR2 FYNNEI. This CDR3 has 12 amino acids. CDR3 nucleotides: TGTGCCAGTACAGGGGACGAGGGAGCCCAGCATTTT. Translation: CASTGDEGAQHF.

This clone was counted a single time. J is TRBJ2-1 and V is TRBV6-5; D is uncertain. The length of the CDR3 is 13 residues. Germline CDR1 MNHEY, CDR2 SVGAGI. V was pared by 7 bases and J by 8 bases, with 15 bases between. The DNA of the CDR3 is TGTGCCAGCATTCCCCGGGTCGGCGATGAGCAGTTCTTC. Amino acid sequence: CASIPRVGDEQFF.

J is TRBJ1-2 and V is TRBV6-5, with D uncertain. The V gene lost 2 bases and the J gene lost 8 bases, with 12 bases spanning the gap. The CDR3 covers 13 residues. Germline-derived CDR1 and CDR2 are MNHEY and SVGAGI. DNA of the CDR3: TGTGCCAGCAGTTACGTCGGTTCGGGGGGCTACACCTTC. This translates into CASSYVGSGGYTF.

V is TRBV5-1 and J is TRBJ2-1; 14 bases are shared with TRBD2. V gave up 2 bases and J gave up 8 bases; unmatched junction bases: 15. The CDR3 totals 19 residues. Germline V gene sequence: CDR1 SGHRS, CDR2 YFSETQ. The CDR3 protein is CASSFGLAGGDPGRYEQFF. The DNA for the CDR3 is TGCGCCAGCAGCTTCGGACTAGCGGGAGGAGATCCCGGAAGGTATGAGCAGTTCTTC.

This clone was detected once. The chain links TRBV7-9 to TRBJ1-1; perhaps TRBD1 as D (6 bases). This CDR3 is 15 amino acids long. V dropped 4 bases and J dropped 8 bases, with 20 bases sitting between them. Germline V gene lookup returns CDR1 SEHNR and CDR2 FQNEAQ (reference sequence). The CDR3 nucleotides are TGTGCCAGCAGCTCCCCCCCGATAGCAGGGGTCGAAGCTTTCTTT. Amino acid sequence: CASSSPPIAGVEAFF.

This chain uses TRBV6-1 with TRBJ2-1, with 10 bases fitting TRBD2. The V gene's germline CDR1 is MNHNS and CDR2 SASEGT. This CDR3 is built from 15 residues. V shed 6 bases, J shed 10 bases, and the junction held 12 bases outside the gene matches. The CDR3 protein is CASRLYSGGVQEQFF. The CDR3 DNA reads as TGTGCCAGCAGGCTATACAGCGGGGGGGTACAAGAGCAGTTCTTC.